The 20 T cell receptor beta chains below were found in one sample sequenced in a study of blood T cell repertoires in COVID-19. The protocol was immunoSEQ multiplex PCR, while the TCRdb copy is restricted to in-frame clones and leaves out a portion. The sample yields 55,000 to 80,000 clones, roughly four fifths seen once. The sequencing input was peripheral blood. The receptors were gathered from a woman in her 70s with acute or convalescent COVID-19.

This clone was recorded once. V is TRBV29-1 and J is TRBJ2-7; D may be TRBD1 (6 bases). CDR1 and CDR2 from the germline V gene are SQVTM and ANQGSEA. V was trimmed by 4 bases and J by 2 bases, leaving 21 bases between them. The CDR3 totals 16 residues. CDR3 DNA sequence: TGCAGCGTTGTGTTCTTGGTGTGGCAGGGGACCTACGAGCAGTACTTC. It is translated as CSVVFLVWQGTYEQYF.

V usage is TRBV9 and J usage is TRBJ1-2, with unresolved D. The germline CDR1 and CDR2 sequences are SGDLS and YYNGEE. The CDR3 has 13 amino acids. The germline V and J ends were trimmed by 3 bases and 2 bases, with 8 bases remaining between them. Here the CDR3 DNA reads TGTGCCAGCAGCGCCACAGTGAACTATGGCTACACCTTC. Translated: CASSATVNYGYTF.

The genes are TRBV6-5 and TRBJ1-2; 7 bases line up with TRBD1. From germline, CDR1 is MNHEY and CDR2 SVGAGI. This CDR3 is built from 13 residues. The V gene end was trimmed by 6 bases and the J gene end by 4 bases; junction bases not matched to a gene: 5. DNA of the CDR3: TGTGCCAGCAGCCCGGGACAGAGCTATGGCTACACCTTC. Its translation: CASSPGQSYGYTF.

The rearrangement uses TRBV28 and TRBJ1-2; tentatively, D is TRBD1 (6 bases). V was shortened by 2 bases and J by 0 bases, with 7 bases between the two germline ends. Germline V lookup: CDR1 MDHEN, CDR2 SYDVKM. The CDR3 loop spans 14 amino acids. CDR3 nucleotide sequence: TGTGCCAGCAGTTTAAACAGGGCTAACTATGGCTACACCTTC. Amino acids: CASSLNRANYGYTF.

This clone was seen only a few times. The CDR3 DNA is TGTGCCAGCAGTTTGGGACTAGCGGGAGAAACCGGGGAGCTGTTTTTT. Protein: CASSLGLAGETGELFF. The chain has TRBV28 and TRBJ2-2; 14 bases are a match to TRBD2. After removal of 3 bases from V and 5 bases from J, the junction contained 2 bases not matched to a gene. The CDR3 contains 16 residues. Looked up from germline, CDR1 is MDHEN and CDR2 is SYDVKM.

J is TRBJ1-1 and V is TRBV6-1; TRBD1 matches 8 bases. This CDR3 has 15 residues. The junction had 7 bases not matched to a gene; V was cut back by 3 bases and J by 4 bases. CDR1 and CDR2 from the germline V gene are MNHNS and SASEGT. In DNA, the CDR3 is TGTGCCAGCAGTGACAGGGGGCGCGGGAGCACTGAAGCTTTCTTT. Translated: CASSDRGRGSTEAFF.

This chain joins TRBV10-3 and TRBJ2-7, with D tentatively TRBD2 (5 bases). Germline V CDR1 and CDR2: ENHRY, SYGVKD. The CDR3 sequence is 14 residues long. Trimming took 3 bases from V and 2 from J, leaving 11 bases between them. The CDR3 spells CAISEGWETYEQYF. The CDR3 nucleotides read TGTGCCATCAGTGAAGGTTGGGAGACCTACGAGCAGTACTTC.

This clone is termed medium-sized. This chain uses TRBV10-1 with TRBJ2-2; no definite D call. This CDR3 comprises 16 residues. Germline CDR1 is WNHNN and CDR2 is SYGVQD (reference sequence). V dropped 3 bases and J dropped 2 bases, with 13 bases sitting between them. The CDR3 sequence is CASSDSAAPNTGELFF. CDR3 nucleotides: TGCGCCAGCAGTGATTCGGCGGCTCCTAACACCGGGGAGCTGTTTTTT.

This clone was recorded only once. This sequence joins TRBV21-1 and TRBJ2-1; the table names TRBD1, a call not compared with the DNA. TRBV21-1 is recorded as a pseudogene. The CDR3 is 15 residues long. The DNA for the CDR3 is TGTGCCAGCAGCAAAACAGGGGGCCCCAATTTGGGGCAGTTCTTC. Protein: CASSKTGGPNLGQFF.

The CDR3 DNA sequence: TGTGCCAGCTCACCTGACAGGGGGTACGAGCCCCAGCATTTT. This translates into CASSPDRGYEPQHF. The J gene is TRBJ1-5, the V gene TRBV18, with 9 bases that match TRBD1. Germline-derived CDR1 and CDR2 are KGHSH and LQKENI. After removal of 3 bases from V and 8 bases from J, the junction contained 5 bases not matched to a gene. The CDR3 extends over 14 amino acids.

The CDR3 here is CASSPDRGGTGELFF. The CDR3 coding sequence is TGCGCCAGCAGCCCGGACAGGGGTGGCACCGGGGAGCTGTTTTTT. The rearrangement joins TRBV5-1 to TRBJ2-2; 9 positions match TRBD1. Germline trimming cut 4 bases from V and 4 bases from J; bases unmatched to any gene: 5. CDR3 length: 15 amino acids. Germline V gives CDR1 SGHRS, CDR2 YFSETQ.

The CDR3, as DNA: TGTGCCAGCAGGACTAGCGGGCGAGCCTACGAGCAGTACTTC. The encoded protein is CASRTSGRAYEQYF. The genes are TRBV27 and TRBJ2-7; 10 bases align to TRBD2. V shed 6 bases and J 2 bases; nucleotides not matched to a gene: 4. The CDR3 consists of 14 residues. Germline CDR1 reads MNHEY; CDR2 reads SMNVEV (reference sequence).

The CDR3 protein is CASSVSPSGYNEQFF. In DNA, the CDR3 is TGTGCCAGCAGCGTATCGCCTAGCGGATACAATGAGCAGTTCTTC. This chain uses TRBV9 with TRBJ2-1; 7 bases are shared with TRBD2. The V gene end was trimmed by 1 base and the J gene end by 4 bases; junction bases not matched to a gene: 5. The germline gives CDR1 SGDLS, CDR2 YYNGEE. The CDR3 covers 15 residues.

The chain joins TRBV2 to TRBJ1-1; 8 nucleotides align to TRBD1. CDR3 length equals 12 residues. Germline trimming cut 8 bases from V and 6 bases from J; bases unmatched to any gene: 5. CDR1 is SNHLY, CDR2 FYNNEI, per germline. CDR3 protein: CASSRGLAEAFF. The CDR3 DNA reads TGTGCCAGCTCCAGGGGGCTCGCTGAAGCTTTCTTT.

The chain links TRBV29-1 to TRBJ2-2; the match to TRBD2 covers 7 bases. The CDR3 extends over 15 amino acids. Germline V gives CDR1 SQVTM, CDR2 ANQGSEA. V gave up 3 bases and J gave up 4 bases; unmatched junction bases: 8. The CDR3 region has the DNA TGCAGCGTTGACGGTGGGGAGGGCCGCACCGGGGAGCTGTTTTTT. Its translation is CSVDGGEGRTGELFF.

This clone was observed a few times. The chain couples TRBV2 to TRBJ2-5; D gene ambiguous. CDR1 is SNHLY and CDR2 is FYNNEI in the germline V gene. V lost 0 bases and J 5 bases, leaving 4 bases between the germline ends. The CDR3 totals 12 residues. The CDR3, as DNA: TGTGCCAGCAGTGAAGCCAGGGAGACCCAGTACTTC. This encodes CASSEARETQYF. The variable domain in full, with the rest retrieved from reference TRBV2 and TRBJ2-5, is EPEVTQTPSHQVTQMGQEVILRCVPISNHLYFYWYRQILGQKVEFLVSFYNNEISEKSEIFDDQFSVERPDGSNFTLKIRSTKLEDSAMYFCASSEARETQYFGPGTRLLVL.

This clone appeared a few times. V gene TRBV7-2 combines with J gene TRBJ2-3; D may be TRBD2 (6 bases). V was trimmed by 5 bases and J by 3 bases, leaving 15 bases between them. Germline loops: CDR1 SGHTA, CDR2 FQGNSA. The CDR3 totals 15 residues. DNA of the CDR3: TGTGCCAGCAGCCCCTTCCCCCGGGGGACAGATACGCAGTATTTT. Amino acids: CASSPFPRGTDTQYF.

The V call is TRBV27, the J call TRBJ2-7; the match to TRBD2 covers 9 bases. The CDR3 sequence is 16 residues long. V lost 5 bases to trimming and J lost 5 bases; unmatched junction nucleotides: 13. Germline loops: CDR1 MNHEY, CDR2 SMNVEV (reference sequence). The CDR3 loop reads CASSRNPGTSTHEQYF. In DNA form, the CDR3 reads TGTGCCAGCAGTCGGAATCCCGGGACTAGCACCCACGAGCAGTACTTC.

V gene TRBV5-1 combines with J gene TRBJ2-3; TRBD2 agrees at 15 bases. From germline, CDR1 is SGHRS and CDR2 YFSETQ. Trimming took 2 bases from V and 3 from J; bases not matched to a gene: 1. The CDR3 is 16 residues long. The CDR3 DNA sequence: TGCGCCAGCAGCTTAGGGACTAGCGGGGGGACAGATACGCAGTATTTT. This translates into CASSLGTSGGTDTQYF.

The V and J genes are TRBV27 and TRBJ1-1, with D maybe TRBD1 (6 bases). The ends were cut back, 5 bases at V and 4 bases at J, with 14 bases in the middle. In germline, CDR1 is MNHEY, CDR2 SMNVEV (reference sequence). The CDR3 sequence is 14 residues long. The CDR3 DNA reads TGTGCCAGCAGTCGACTCGACAGGTCCACTGAAGCTTTCTTT. Translation gives CASSRLDRSTEAFF.